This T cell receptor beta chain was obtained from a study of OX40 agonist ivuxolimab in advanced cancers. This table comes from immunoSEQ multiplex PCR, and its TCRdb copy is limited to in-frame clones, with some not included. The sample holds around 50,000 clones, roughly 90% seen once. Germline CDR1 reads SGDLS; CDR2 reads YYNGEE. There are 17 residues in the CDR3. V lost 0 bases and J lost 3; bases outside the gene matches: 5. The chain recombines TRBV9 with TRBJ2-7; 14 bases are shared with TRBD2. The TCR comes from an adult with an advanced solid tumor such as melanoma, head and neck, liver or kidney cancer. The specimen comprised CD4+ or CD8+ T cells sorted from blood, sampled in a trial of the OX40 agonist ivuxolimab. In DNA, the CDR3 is TGTGCCAGCAGCGTAGGGACTAGCGGGGGGAGCAACTACGAGCAGTACTTC. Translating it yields CASSVGTSGGSNYEQYF.